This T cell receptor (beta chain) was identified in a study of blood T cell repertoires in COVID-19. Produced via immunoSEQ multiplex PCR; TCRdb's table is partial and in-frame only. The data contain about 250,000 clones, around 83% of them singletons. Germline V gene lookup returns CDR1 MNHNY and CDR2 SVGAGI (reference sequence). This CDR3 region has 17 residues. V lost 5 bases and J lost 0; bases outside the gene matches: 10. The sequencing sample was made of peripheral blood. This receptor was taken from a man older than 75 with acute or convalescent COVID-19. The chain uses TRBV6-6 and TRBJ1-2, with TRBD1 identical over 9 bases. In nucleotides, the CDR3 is TGTGCCAGCAGTCACCCCCCCGGGACAGGGTCTAACTATGGCTACACCTTC. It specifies CASSHPPGTGSNYGYTF.